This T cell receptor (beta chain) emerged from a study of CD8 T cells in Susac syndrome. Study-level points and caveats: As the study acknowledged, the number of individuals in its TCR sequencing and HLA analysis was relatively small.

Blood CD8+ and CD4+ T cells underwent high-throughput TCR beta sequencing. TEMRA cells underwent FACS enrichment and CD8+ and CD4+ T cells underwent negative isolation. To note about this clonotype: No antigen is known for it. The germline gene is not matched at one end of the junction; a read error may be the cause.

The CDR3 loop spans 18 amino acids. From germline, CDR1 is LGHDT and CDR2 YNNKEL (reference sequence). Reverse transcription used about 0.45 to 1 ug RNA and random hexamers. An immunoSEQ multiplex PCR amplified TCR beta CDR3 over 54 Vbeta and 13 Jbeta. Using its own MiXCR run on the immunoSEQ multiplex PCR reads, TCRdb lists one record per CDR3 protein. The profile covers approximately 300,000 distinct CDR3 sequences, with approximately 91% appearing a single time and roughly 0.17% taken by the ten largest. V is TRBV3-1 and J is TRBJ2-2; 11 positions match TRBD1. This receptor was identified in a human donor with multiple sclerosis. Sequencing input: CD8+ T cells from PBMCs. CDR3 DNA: TGTGCCGGCAGCCAAGCTTGGGGACAGGGGGTCGGCACCGGGGAGCTGTTTTTT. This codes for CAGSQAWGQGVGTGELFF.